This TCR beta chain stems from a study of T cells in tumors after PD-1 blockade. As for the study in general: Each patient got pembrolizumab 200 mg every 3 weeks or cemiplimab 350 mg every 2 weeks. Daily vismodegib 150 mg continued in a subset of anti-PD-1-treated patients.

Tumor or blood genomic DNA was sequenced, with inputs of roughly 550 ng to 6,500 ng. The repertoire was sequenced with immunoSEQ multiplex PCR; TCRdb's copy has only in-frame clones and lacks some. The sample has around 50,000 clones, roughly three quarters seen once. The sequences come from PBMCs, collected before anti-PD-1 treatment. The TCR sequence derives from a human donor with basal cell carcinoma.

CDR3 in DNA: TGTGCCAGCAGCCACTACCCGGGGACAGCCTACGAGCAGTACTTC. This translates into CASSHYPGTAYEQYF. The chain carries TRBV14 and TRBJ2-7; 7 nucleotides line up with TRBD1. The CDR3 has 15 amino acids. V was pared by 3 bases and J by 2 bases, with 7 bases of the junction left unmatched. The germline V gene has CDR1 SGHDN and CDR2 FVKESK. Full variable domain (rest looked up from reference TRBV14 and TRBJ2-7): EAGVTQFPSHSVIEKGQTVTLRCDPISGHDNLYWYRRVMGKEIKFLLHFVKESKQDESGMPNNRFLAERTGGTYSTLKVQPAELEDSGVYFCASSHYPGTAYEQYFGPGTRLTVT.